This T cell receptor (beta chain) is drawn from a study of CD8 T cells in ankylosing spondylitis. Study results and limitations: Disease-linked clones had a CD8+ phenotype and relatively low frequency in peripheral blood. Some of the motif variants had earlier been found in reactive arthritis patients' fluid and blood. About 8 highly homologous variants made up a TCR beta motif that seemed to typify ankylosing spondylitis blood.

In making TCR beta libraries, quantitative 5'-RACE with molecular barcodes was used. TCRdb redid the calling of the 5' RACE reads with MiXCR, one entry per CDR3 protein. The sample contains 330,000 or so distinct CDR3 sequences, approximately 8.2% of which appear only once. This clonotype showed up many times. Its antigen remains unidentified. This receptor was taken from a male donor with ankylosing spondylitis. Sequencing used blood, either unsorted or a sorted T cell fraction (not recorded which).

CDR3 residues: CATYSGDRSYEQYF. In DNA form, the CDR3 reads TGTGCCACCTATAGCGGTGACCGCTCCTACGAGCAGTACTTC. The chain employs TRBV28 and TRBJ2-7; perhaps TRBD2 as D (6 bases). The germline gives CDR1 MDHEN, CDR2 SYDVKM. V was trimmed by 10 bases and J by 0 bases, leaving 16 bases between them. The length of the CDR3 is 14 residues.